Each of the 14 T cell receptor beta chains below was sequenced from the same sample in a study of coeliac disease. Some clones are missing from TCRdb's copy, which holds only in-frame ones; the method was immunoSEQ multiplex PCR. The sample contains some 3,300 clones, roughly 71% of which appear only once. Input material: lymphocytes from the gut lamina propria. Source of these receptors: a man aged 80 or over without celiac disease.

The CDR3 DNA follows: TGCGCCAGCAGCTTCGACAGCTTAGACAATGAGCAGTTCTTC. As protein: CASSFDSLDNEQFF. The rearrangement joins TRBV5-1 to TRBJ2-1; TRBD1 might be the D (5 bases). V shed 2 bases and J shed 5 bases, with 11 bases lying between them. Per germline, CDR1 SGHRS and CDR2 YFSETQ. This CDR3 has 14 residues.

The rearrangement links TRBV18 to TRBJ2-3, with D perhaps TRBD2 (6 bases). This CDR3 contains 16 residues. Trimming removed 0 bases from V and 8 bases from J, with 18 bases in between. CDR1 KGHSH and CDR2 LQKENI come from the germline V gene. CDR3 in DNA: TGTGCCAGCTCACCACCGGGGTCACGGTTGGGGGGTACGCAGTATTTT. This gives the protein CASSPPGSRLGGTQYF.

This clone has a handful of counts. CDR3 protein: CASRTGGTTNEKLFF. DNA for the CDR3: TGTGCCAGCAGAACAGGGGGCACAACTAATGAAAAACTGTTTTTT. The rearrangement uses TRBV6-5 and TRBJ1-4; 9 nucleotides match TRBD1. Looked up from germline, CDR1 is MNHEY and CDR2 is SVGAGI. The V gene end was trimmed by 6 bases and the J gene end by 0 bases; junction bases not matched to a gene: 2. This CDR3 has 15 amino acids.

This CDR3 reads CASSPRPSRAQYF. The CDR3 coding sequence is TGTGCCAGCAGCCCGAGACCTTCTCGGGCCCAGTACTTC. This sequence joins TRBV7-2 and TRBJ2-5; unclear D gene. Trimming left V 5 bases short and J 9 bases short, with 16 bases between. CDR3 length equals 13 residues. Germline assignment: CDR1 SGHTA and CDR2 FQGNSA.

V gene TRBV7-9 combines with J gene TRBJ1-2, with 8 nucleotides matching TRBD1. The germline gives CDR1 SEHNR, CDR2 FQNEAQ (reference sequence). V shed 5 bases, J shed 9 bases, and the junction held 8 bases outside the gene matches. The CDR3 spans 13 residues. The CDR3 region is CASSHKGQGSYTF. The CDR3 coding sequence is TGTGCCAGCAGCCATAAAGGACAGGGCAGCTACACCTTC.

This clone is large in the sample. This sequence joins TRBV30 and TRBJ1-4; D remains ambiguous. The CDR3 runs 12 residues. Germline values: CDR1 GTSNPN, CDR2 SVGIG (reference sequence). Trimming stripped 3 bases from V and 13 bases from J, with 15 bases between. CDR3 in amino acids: CAWSVLRERLFF. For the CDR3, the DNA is TGTGCCTGGAGCGTTCTAAGGGAGAGACTGTTTTTT.

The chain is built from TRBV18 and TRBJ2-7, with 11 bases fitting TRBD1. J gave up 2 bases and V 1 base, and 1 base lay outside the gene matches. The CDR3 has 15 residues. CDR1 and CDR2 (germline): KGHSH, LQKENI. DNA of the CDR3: TGTGCCAGCTCACCACGGGACAGGGGGACCTACGAGCAGTACGTC. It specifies CASSPRDRGTYEQYV.

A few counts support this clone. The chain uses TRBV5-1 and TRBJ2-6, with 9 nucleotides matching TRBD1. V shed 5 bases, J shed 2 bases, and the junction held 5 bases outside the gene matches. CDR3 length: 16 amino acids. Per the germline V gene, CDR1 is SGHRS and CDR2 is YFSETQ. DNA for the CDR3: TGCGCCAGCAGTTTACAGGGGGCTCCTGGGGCCAACGTCCTGACTTTC. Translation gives CASSLQGAPGANVLTF. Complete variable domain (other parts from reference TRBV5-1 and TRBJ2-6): KAGVTQTPRYLIKTRGQQVTLSCSPISGHRSVSWYQQTPGQGLQFLFEYFSETQRNKGNFPGRFSGRQFSNSRSEMNVSTLELGDSALYLCASSLQGAPGANVLTFGAGSRLTVL.

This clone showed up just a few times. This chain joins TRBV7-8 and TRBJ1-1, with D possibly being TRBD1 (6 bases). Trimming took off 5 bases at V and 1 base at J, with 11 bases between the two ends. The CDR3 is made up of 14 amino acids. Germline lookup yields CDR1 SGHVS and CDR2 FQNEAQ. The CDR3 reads CASSTIQGNTEAFF. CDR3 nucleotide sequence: TGTGCCAGCAGCACAATACAGGGGAACACTGAAGCTTTCTTT.

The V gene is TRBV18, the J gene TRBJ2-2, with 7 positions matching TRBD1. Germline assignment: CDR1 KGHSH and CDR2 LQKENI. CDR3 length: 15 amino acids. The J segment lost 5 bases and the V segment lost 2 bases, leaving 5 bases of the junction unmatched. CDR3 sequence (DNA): TGTGCCAGCTCACCAAGGACAGGCAGGACCGGGGAGCTGTTTTTT. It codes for CASSPRTGRTGELFF.

The CDR3 protein is CASRFAGGENEQFF. CDR3 nucleotides: TGTGCCAGCAGATTTGCGGGAGGAGAAAATGAGCAGTTCTTC. This chain joins TRBV2 and TRBJ2-1; TRBD2 matches at 8 bases. CDR1 is SNHLY and CDR2 is FYNNEI in the germline V gene. V was clipped by 6 bases and J by 7 bases; unmatched bases: 8. The CDR3 totals 14 residues.

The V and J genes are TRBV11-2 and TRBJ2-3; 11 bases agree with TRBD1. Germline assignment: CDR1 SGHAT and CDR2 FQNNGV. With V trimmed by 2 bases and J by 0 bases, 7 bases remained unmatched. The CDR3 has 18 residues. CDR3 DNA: TGTGCCAGCAGCTTAATTGGACAGGGGGCTATGAGCACAGATACGCAGTATTTT. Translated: CASSLIGQGAMSTDTQYF.

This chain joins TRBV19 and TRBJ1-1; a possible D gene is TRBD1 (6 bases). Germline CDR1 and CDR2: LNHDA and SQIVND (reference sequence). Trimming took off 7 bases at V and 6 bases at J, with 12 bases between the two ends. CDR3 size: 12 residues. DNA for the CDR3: TGTGCCAGTACCATCAGGGGTGCTGAAGCTTTCTTT. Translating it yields CASTIRGAEAFF.

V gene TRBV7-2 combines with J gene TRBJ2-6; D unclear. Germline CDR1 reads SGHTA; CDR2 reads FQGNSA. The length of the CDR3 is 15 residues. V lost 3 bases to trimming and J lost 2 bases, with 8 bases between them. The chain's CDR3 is CASSFIGAGANVLTF. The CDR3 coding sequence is TGTGCCAGCAGCTTTATTGGAGCTGGGGCCAACGTCCTGACTTTC.